This TCR beta chain was profiled in a study of PD-L1 blockade in urothelial cancer. As for the study in general: A median roughly 130,000 T cells were found in blood samples.

The method was immunoSEQ multiplex PCR; TCRdb's version includes in-frame clones alone and lacks a portion of them. Of approximately 15,000 clones in the sample, around 90% are singletons; the top ten hold 4.5% to 6.5%. With 3 bases removed from V and 0 bases from J, the gap between germline ends came to 15 bases. Germline assignment: CDR1 KGHSH and CDR2 LQKENI. The length of the CDR3 is 16 residues. The rearrangement joins TRBV18 to TRBJ2-7; D is possibly TRBD1 (6 bases). The TCR originated in a man aged 50-59 years with urothelial cancer. Sequencing used PBMCs, obtained around atezolizumab (anti-PD-L1) treatment. The CDR3 nucleotides are TGTGCCAGCTCACCTCGGGACATCCGAAGCTCCTACGAGCAGTACTTC. This gives the protein CASSPRDIRSSYEQYF.